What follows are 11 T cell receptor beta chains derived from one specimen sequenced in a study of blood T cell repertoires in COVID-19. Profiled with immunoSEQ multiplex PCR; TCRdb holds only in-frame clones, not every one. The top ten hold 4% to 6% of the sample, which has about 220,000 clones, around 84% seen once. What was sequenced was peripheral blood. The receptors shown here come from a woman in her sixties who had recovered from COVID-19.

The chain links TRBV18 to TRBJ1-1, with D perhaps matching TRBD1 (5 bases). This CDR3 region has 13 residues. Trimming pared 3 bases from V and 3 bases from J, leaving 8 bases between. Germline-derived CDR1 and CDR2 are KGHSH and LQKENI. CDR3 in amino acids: CASSPTEYTEAFF. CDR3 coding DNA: TGTGCCAGCTCACCGACAGAGTACACTGAAGCTTTCTTT.

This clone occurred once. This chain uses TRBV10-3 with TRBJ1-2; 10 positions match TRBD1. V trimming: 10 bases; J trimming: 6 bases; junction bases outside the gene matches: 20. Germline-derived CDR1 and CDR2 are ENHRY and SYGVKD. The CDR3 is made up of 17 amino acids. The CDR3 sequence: CATADPGQGMGLDGYTF. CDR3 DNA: TGTGCCACCGCGGACCCGGGACAGGGGATGGGGTTGGATGGCTACACCTTC.

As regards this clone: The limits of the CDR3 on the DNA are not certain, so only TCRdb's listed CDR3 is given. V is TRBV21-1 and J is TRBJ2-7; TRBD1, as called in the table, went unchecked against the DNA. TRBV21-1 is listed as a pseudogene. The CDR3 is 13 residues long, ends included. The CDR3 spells CATVGQGSYEQYF.

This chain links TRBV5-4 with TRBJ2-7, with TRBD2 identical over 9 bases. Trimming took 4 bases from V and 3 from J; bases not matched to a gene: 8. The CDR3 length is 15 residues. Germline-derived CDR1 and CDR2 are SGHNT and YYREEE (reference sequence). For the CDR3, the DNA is TGTGCCAGCAGCGCGGGGGGGACAGAGGGCTACGAGCAGTACTTC. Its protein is CASSAGGTEGYEQYF.

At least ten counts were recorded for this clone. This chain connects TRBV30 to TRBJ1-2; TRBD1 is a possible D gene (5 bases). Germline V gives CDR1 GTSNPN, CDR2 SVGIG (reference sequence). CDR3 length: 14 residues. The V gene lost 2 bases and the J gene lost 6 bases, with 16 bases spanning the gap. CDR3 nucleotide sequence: TGTGCCTGGAGTATAACCAGGGAAACGGATGGCTACACCTTC. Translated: CAWSITRETDGYTF.

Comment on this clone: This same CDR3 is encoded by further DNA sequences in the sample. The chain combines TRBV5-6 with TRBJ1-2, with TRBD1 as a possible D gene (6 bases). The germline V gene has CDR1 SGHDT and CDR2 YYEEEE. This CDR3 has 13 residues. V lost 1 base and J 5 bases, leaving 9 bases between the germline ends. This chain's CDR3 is CASSLQGGYGYTF. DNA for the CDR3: TGTGCCAGCAGCTTGCAAGGGGGATATGGCTACACCTTC.

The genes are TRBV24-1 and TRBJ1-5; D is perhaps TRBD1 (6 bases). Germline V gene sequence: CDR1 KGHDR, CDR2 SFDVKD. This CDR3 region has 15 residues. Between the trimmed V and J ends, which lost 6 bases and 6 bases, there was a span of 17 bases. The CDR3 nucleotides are TGTGCCACCAGTCTCTACCCAGGGGTGGGTCAGCCCCAGCATTTT. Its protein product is CATSLYPGVGQPQHF.

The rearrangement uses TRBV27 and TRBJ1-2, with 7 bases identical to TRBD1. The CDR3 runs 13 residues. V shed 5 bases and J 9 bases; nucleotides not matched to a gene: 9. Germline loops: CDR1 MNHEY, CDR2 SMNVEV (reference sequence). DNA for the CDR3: TGTGCCAGCAGTGCGACAGGGAGAAGGAGCTACACCTTC. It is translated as CASSATGRRSYTF.

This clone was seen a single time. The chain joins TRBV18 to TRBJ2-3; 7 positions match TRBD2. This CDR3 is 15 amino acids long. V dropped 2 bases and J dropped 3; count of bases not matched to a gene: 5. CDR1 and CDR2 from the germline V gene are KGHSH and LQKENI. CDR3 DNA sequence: TGTGCCAGCTCACCATCGGGGGGAAGGACAGATACGCAGTATTTT. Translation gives CASSPSGGRTDTQYF.

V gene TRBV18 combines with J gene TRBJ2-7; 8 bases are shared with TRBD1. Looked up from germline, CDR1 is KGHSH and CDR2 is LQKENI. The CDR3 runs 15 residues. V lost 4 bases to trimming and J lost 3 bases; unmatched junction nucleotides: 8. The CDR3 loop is CASSLMTGEFYEQYF. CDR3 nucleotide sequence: TGTGCCAGCTCACTCATGACAGGGGAGTTCTACGAGCAGTACTTC.

The CDR3 here is CASSQGRGQGENTEAFF. The CDR3 DNA reads as TGTGCCAGCAGCCAAGGCCGGGGACAGGGCGAAAACACTGAAGCTTTCTTT. The chain recombines TRBV4-2 with TRBJ1-1, with 9 nucleotides matching TRBD1. The length of the CDR3 is 17 residues. Germline CDR1 and CDR2: LGHNA and YNFKEQ. With V trimmed by 1 base and J by 2 bases, 8 bases remained unmatched.